This T cell receptor beta chain emerged from a study of blood T cell repertoires in COVID-19. Study in general: Acute and convalescent COVID-19 samples came from the United States, Italy and Spain. T cells, B-cell-depleted T cells, or PBMCs supplied cDNA or gDNA.

Trimming removed 4 bases at V and 3 bases at J, with 15 bases between. There are 15 residues in the CDR3. Per the germline V gene, CDR1 is KGHSH and CDR2 is LQKENI. In the study's own analysis: Amplification from reference gene primers served as the basis for estimated nucleated cell counts. The data were produced by immunoSEQ multiplex PCR, yet TCRdb's version contains in-frame clones alone and is incomplete. That table supplies the V and J calls and clone size; D and trimming were determined from the DNA. The sample has 200,000 to 300,000 clones, roughly 84% seen once. The chain joins TRBV18 to TRBJ1-2; D remains ambiguous. Input material: peripheral blood. The clonotype originates from a human donor in a cohort sampled during active COVID-19. CDR3 in DNA: TGTGCCAGCTCACTTAAATTTGACGGAGACTATGGCTACACCTTC. Amino acid sequence: CASSLKFDGDYGYTF.